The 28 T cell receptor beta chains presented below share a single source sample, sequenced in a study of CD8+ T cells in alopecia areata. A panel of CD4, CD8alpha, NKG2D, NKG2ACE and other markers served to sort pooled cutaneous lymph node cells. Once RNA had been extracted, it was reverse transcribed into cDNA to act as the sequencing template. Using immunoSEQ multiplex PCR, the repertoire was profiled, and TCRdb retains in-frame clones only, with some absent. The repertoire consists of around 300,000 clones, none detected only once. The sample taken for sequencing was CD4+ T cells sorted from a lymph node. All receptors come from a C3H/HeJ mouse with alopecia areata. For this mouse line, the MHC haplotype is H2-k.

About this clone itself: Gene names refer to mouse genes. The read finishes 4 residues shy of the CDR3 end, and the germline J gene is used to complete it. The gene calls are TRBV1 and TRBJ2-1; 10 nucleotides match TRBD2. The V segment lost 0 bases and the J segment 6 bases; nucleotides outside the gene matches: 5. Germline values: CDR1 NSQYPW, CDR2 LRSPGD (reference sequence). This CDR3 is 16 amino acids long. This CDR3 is CTCSADLGGRAAEQFF. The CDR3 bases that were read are TGCACCTGCAGTGCAGATCTGGGGGGGCGCGCTGCT.

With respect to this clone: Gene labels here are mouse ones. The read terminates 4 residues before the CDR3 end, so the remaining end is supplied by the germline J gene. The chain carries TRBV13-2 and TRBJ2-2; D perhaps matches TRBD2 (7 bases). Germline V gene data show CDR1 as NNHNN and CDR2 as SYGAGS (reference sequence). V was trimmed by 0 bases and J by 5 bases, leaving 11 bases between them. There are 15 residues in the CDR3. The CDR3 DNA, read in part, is TGTGCCAGCGGTGATGGGGGGGCGGGGACCGGG. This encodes CASGDGGAGTG. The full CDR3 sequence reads CASGDGGAGTGQLYF.

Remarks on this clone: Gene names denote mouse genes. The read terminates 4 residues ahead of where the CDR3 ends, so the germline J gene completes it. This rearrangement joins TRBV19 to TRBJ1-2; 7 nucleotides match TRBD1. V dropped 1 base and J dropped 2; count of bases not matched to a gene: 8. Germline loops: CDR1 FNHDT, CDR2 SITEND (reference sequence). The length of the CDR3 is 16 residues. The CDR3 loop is CASSIWPWGQNSDYTF. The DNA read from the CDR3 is TGTGCCAGCAGTATATGGCCATGGGGACAGAACTCC.

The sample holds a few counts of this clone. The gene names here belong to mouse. The chain's CDR3 is CASSYGQNTGQLYF. Incomplete CDR3 DNA: TGTGCCAGCAGCTACGGACAAAACACCGGG. The chain has TRBV4 and TRBJ2-2; perhaps TRBD1 as D (5 bases). With the read ending 4 residues before the CDR3 end, the germline J gene is used to fill in that end. The V gene lost 3 bases and the J gene lost 1 base, with 6 bases spanning the gap. The CDR3 is 14 residues long. CDR1 and CDR2 (germline): LGHDT, YNNKQL (reference sequence).

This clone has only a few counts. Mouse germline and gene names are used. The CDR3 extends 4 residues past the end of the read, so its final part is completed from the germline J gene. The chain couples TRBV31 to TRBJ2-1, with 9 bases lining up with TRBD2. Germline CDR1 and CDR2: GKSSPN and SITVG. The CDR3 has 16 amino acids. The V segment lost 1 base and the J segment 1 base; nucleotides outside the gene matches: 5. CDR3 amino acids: CAWSRPGGVNYAEQFF. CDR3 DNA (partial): TGTGCCTGGAGTCGACCTGGGGGGGTCAACTATGCT. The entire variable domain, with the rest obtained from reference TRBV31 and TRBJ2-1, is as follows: AQTIHQWPVAEIKAVGSPLSLGCTIKGKSSPNLYWYWQATGGTLQQLFYSITVGQVESVVQLNLSASRPKDDQFILSTEKLLLSHSGFYLCAWSRPGGVNYAEQFFGPGTRLTVL.

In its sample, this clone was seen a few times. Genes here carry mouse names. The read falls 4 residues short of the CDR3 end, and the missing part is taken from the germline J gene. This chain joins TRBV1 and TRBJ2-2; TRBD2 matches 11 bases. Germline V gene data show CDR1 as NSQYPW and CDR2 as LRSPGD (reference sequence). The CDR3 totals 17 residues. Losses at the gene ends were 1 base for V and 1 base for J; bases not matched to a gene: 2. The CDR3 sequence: CTCSAGGLGVNTGQLYF. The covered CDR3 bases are TGCACCTGCAGTGCAGGGGGACTGGGGGTAAACACCGGG.

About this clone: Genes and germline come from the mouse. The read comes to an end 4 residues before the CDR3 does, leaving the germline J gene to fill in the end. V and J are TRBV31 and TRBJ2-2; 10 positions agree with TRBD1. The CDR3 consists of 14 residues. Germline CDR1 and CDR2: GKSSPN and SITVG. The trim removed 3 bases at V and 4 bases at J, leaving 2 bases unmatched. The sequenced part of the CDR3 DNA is TGTGCCTGGAGCCGGGACAGGGGCACCGGG. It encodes CAWSRDRGTG. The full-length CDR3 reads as CAWSRDRGTGQLYF.

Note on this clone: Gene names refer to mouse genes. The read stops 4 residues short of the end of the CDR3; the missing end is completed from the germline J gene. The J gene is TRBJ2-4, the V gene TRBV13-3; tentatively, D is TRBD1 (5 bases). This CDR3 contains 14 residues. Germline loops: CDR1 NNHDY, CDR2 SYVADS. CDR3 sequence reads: CASSDAWTKNTLYF. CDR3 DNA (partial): TGTGCCAGCAGTGATGCATGGACAAAAAAC. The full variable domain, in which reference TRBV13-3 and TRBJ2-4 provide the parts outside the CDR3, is EAAVTQSPRSKVAVTGGKVTLSCHQTNNHDYMYWYRQDTGHGLRLIHYSYVADSTEKGDIPDGYKASRPSQENFSLILELASLSQTAVYFCASSDAWTKNTLYFGAGTRLSVL.

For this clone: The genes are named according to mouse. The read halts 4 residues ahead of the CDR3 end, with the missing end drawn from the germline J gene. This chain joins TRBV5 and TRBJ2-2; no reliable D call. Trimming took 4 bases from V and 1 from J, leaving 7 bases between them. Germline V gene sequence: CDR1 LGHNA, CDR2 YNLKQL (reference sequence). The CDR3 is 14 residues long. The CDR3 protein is CASSPRQNTGQLYF. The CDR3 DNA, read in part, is TGTGCCAGCAGCCCTCGACAAAACACCGGG.

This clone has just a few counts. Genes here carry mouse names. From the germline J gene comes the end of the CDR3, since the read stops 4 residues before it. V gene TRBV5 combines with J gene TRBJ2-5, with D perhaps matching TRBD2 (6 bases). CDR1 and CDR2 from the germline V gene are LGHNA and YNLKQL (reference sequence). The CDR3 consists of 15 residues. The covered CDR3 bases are TGTGCCAGCAGCCAAGATAATGTGGGGGAAGAC. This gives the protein CASSQDNVGED. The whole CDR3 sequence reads CASSQDNVGEDTQYF.

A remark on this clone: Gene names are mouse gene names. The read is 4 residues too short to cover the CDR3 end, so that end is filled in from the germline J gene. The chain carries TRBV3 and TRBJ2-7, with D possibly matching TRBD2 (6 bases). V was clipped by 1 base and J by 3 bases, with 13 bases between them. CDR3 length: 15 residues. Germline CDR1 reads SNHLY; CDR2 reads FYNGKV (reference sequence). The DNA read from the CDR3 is TGTGCCAGCAGCTTAGAAGCGGGACTTCACTAT. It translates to CASSLEAGLHY. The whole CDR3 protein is CASSLEAGLHYEQYF.

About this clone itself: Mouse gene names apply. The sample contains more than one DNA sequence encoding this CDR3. The DNA read from the CDR3 is TGTGCCAGCAGCAGGGGGGAC. This sequence encodes CASSRGD. The full CDR3 protein is CASSRGDTQYF. The chain joins TRBV14 to TRBJ2-5, with 7 bases matching TRBD1. The read ends 4 residues before the CDR3 terminus; that terminus is restored from the germline J gene. The CDR3 length is 11 residues. Germline loops: CDR1 SGHDT, CDR2 FRDEAV.

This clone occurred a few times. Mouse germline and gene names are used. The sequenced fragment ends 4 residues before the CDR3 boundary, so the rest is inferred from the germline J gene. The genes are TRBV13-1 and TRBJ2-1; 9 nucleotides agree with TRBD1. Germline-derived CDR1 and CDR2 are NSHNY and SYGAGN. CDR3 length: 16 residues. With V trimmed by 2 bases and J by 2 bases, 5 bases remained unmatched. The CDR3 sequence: CASSDPRDRDYAEQFF. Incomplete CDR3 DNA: TGTGCCAGCAGTGACCCCCGGGACAGGGACTATGCT.

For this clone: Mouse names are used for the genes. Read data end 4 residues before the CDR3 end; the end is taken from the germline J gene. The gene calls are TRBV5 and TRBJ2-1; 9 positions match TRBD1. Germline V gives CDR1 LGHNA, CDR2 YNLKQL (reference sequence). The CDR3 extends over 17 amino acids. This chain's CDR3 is CASSQDGDREARAEQFF. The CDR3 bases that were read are TGTGCCAGCAGCCAAGATGGGGACAGGGAGGCGAGGGCT.

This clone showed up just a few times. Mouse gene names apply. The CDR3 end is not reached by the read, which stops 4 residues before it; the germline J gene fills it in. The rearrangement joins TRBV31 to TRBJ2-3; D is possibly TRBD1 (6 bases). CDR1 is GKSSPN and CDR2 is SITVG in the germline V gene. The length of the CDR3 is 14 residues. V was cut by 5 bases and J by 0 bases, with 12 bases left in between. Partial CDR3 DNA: TGTGCCTGGGGCGGGACACCTAGTGCAGAA. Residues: CAWGGTPSAE. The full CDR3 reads CAWGGTPSAETLYF.

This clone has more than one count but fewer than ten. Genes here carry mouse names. The CDR3 loop reads CASRNRDRGSAETLYF. The covered CDR3 bases are TGTGCCAGCAGGAACCGGGACAGGGGAAGTGCAGAA. The V call is TRBV5, the J call TRBJ2-3; 10 positions match TRBD1. The DNA ends 4 residues before the CDR3 does, and the rest of the CDR3 is filled in from the germline J gene. Germline trimming cut 6 bases from V and 0 bases from J; bases unmatched to any gene: 6. This CDR3 is 16 amino acids long. Germline V gene sequence: CDR1 LGHNA, CDR2 YNLKQL (reference sequence).

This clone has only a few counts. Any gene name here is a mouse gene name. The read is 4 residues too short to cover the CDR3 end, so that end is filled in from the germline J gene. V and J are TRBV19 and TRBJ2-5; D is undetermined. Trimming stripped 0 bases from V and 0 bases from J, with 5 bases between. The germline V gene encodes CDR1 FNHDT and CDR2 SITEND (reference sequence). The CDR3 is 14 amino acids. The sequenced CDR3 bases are TGTGCCAGCAGTATAGCCTGGAACCAAGAC. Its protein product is CASSIAWNQD. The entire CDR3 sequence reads CASSIAWNQDTQYF.

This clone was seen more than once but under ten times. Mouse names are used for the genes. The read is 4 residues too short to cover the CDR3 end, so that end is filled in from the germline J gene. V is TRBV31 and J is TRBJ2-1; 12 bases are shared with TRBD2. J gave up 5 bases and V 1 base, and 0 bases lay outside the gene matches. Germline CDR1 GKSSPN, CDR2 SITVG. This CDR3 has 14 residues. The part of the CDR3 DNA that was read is TGTGCCTGGAGTCGGACTGGGGGGGATGCT. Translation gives CAWSRTGGDA. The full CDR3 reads CAWSRTGGDAEQFF.

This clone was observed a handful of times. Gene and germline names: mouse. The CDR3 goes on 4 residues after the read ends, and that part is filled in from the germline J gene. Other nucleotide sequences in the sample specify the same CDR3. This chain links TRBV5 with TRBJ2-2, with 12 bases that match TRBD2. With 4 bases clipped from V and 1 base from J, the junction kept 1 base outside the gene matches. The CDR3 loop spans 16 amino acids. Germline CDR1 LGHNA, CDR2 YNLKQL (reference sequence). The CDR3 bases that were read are TGTGCCAGCAGCCGGGGACTGGGGGGAAACACCGGG. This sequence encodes CASSRGLGGNTG. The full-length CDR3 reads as CASSRGLGGNTGQLYF.

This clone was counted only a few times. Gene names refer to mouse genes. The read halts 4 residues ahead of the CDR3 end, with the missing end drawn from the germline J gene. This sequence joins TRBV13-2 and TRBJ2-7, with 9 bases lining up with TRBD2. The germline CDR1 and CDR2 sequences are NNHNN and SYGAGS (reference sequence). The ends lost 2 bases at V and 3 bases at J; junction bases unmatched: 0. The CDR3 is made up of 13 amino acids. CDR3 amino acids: CASGEDWGYEQYF. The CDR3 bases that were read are TGTGCCAGCGGTGAGGACTGGGGCTAT.

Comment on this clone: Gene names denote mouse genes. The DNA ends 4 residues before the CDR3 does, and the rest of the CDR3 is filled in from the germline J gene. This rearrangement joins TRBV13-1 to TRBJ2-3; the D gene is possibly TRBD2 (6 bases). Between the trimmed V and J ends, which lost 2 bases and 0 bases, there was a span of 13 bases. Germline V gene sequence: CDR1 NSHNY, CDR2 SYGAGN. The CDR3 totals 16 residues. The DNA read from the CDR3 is TGTGCCAGCAGTGAACCGGGGGGTACTAGTGCAGAA. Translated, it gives CASSEPGGTSAE. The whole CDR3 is CASSEPGGTSAETLYF.

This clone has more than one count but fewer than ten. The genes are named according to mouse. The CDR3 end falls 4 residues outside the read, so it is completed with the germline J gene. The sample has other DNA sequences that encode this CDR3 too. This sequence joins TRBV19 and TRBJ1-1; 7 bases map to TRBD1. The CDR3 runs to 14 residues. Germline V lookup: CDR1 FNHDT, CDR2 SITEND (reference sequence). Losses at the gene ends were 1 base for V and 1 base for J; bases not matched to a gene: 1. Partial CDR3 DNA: TGTGCCAGCAGTATACAGGGGGGAAACACA. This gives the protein CASSIQGGNT. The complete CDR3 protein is CASSIQGGNTEVFF.

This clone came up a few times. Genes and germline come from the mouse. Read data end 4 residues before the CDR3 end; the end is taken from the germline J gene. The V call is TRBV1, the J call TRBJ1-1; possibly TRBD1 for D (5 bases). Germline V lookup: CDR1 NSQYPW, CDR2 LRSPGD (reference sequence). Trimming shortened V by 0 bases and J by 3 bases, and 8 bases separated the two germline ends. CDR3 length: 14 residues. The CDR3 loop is CTCSADRADTEVFF. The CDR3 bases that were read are TGCACCTGCAGTGCAGACAGGGCTGACACA. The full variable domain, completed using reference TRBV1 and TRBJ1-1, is VTLLEQNPRWRLVPRGQAVNLRCILKNSQYPWMSWYQQDLQKQLQWLFTLRSPGDKEVKSLPGADYLATRVTDTELRLQVANMSQGRTLYCTCSADRADTEVFFGKGTRLTVV.

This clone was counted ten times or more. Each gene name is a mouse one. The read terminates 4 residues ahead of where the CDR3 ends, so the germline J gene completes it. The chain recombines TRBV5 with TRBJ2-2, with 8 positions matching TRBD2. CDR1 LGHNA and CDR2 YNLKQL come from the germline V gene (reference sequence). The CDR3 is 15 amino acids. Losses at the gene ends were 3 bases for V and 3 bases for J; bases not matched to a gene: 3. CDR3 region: CASSQDWEYTGQLYF. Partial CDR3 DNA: TGTGCCAGCAGCCAGGACTGGGAGTACACCGGG.

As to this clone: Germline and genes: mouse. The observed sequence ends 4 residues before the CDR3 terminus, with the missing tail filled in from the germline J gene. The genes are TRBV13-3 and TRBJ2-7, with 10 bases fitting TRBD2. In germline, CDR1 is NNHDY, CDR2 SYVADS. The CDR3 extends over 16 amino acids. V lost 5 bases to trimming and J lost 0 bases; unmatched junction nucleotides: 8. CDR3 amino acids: CASRDWGARSSYEQYF. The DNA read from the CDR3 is TGTGCCAGCAGAGACTGGGGGGCTAGGAGCTCCTAT.

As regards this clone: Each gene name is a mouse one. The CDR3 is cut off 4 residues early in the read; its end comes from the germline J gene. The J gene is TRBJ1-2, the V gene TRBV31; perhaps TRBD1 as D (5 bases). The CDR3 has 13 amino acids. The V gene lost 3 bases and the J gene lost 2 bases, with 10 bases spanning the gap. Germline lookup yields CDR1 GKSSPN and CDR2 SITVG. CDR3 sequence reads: CAWSPRDNSDYTF. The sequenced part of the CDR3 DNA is TGTGCCTGGAGCCCCAGGGATAACTCC.

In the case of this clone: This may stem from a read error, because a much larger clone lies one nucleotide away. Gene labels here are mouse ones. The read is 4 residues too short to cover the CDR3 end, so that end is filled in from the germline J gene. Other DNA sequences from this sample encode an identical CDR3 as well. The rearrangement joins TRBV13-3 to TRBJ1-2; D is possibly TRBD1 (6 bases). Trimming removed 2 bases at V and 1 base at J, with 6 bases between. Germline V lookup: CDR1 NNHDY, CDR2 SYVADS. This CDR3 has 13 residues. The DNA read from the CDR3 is TGTGCCAGCAGTGAACAGGGAAACTCC. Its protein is CASSEQGNS. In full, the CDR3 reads CASSEQGNSDYTF.

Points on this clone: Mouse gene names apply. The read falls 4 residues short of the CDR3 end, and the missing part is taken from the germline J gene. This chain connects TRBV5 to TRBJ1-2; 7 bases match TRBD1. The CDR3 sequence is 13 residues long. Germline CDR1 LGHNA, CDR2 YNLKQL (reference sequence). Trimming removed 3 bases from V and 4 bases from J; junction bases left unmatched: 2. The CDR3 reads CASSHNRGSDYTF. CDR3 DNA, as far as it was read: TGTGCCAGCAGCCACAACAGGGGCTCC.